This T cell receptor (beta chain) comes out of a study of cytomegalovirus exposure and HLA in healthy donors. General study results and limits: High sensitivity and specificity were reportedly achieved when the classifier diagnosed cytomegalovirus status. The authors listed around 150 TCR beta chains as cytomegalovirus-associated. That first-cohort TCR clusters tended to co-occur in the approximately 120 validation repertoires was found in a later analysis.

The donors were in the approximately 120-subject validation cohort; that cohort was separate from the approximately 670-subject first cohort. Measured with immunoSEQ multiplex PCR; TCRdb has only the in-frame clones, and not every one. Altogether tens of thousands of clones are present, just under 95% being singletons, with the ten largest covering around 4.5%. The CDR3 loop spans 17 amino acids. Per germline, CDR1 SGHRS and CDR2 YFSETQ. Trimming removed 0 bases from V and 5 bases from J; junction bases left unmatched: 12. Worth noting for this clone: Its antigen is currently unknown.

V gene TRBV5-1 combines with J gene TRBJ2-5, with 8 bases that match TRBD2. The sequence derives from a man aged 18 to 29 in good health and CMV-seropositive. Sequencing input: PBMCs. CDR3 DNA: TGCGCCAGCAGCTTGGGGTCAAGCGGGAGTGTCGGGGAGACCCAGTACTTC. It specifies CASSLGSSGSVGETQYF.